Sequencing of this TCR beta chain was carried out in a study of cytomegalovirus exposure and HLA in healthy donors. Sequencing was performed with immunoSEQ multiplex PCR; in TCRdb, only in-frame clones are kept and a portion is missing. The sample yields approximately 150,000 clones, 85% to 90% seen once. A remark on this clone: Its antigen is still unknown.

The study's findings and limits: It was confirmed in vitro that a few of the CMV-associated chains were specific for CMV antigens. Researchers catalogued over 150 TCR beta chains as cytomegalovirus-associated. Generally TCR sequences proved uncommon, though certain public TCRs appeared in numerous donors.

Germline-derived CDR1 and CDR2 are MNHNS and SASEGT. The CDR3 loop spans 15 amino acids. V shed 4 bases and J shed 0 bases, with 12 bases lying between them. The receptor was derived from a woman younger than 35 in good health and CMV-seropositive. Sequencing was carried out using PBMCs. The chain combines TRBV6-1 with TRBJ1-1; a weak D match, TRBD1 (5 bases). CDR3 nucleotides: TGTGCCAGCAGTGTTGTCGAGACAGTGAACACTGAAGCTTTCTTT. Its translation: CASSVVETVNTEAFF.